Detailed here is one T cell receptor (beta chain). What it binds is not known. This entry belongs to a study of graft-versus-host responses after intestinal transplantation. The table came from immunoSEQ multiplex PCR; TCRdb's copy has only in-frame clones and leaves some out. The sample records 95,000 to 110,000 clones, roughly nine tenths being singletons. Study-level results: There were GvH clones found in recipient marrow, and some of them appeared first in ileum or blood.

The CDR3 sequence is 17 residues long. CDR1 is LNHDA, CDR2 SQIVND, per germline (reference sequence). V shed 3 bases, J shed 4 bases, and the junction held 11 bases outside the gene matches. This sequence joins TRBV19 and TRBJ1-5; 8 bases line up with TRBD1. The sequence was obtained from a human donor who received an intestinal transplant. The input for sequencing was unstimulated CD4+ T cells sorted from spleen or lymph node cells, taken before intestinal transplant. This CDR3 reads CASSILLTGQVNQPQHF. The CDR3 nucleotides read TGTGCCAGTAGTATCCTACTAACGGGACAGGTTAATCAGCCCCAGCATTTT.